These 28 T cell receptor beta chains were sequenced from one sample in a study of T cell responses to AZD1222 COVID-19 vaccine. This table comes from immunoSEQ multiplex PCR, and its TCRdb copy is limited to in-frame clones, with some not included. The sample records 90,000 to 95,000 clones, around 86% being singletons. Here the sequenced sample was peripheral blood, taken on day 0 of AZD1222 vaccination. These receptors all come from an adult in good health.

V gene TRBV28 combines with J gene TRBJ1-4; D may be TRBD1 (6 bases). The V gene lost 6 bases and the J gene lost 4 bases, with 15 bases spanning the gap. CDR1 and CDR2 from the germline V gene are MDHEN and SYDVKM. CDR3 size: 15 residues. In DNA, the CDR3 is TGTGCCAGCAGGGGGGTGACAGGTTTTAATGAAAAACTGTTTTTT. Amino acid sequence: CASRGVTGFNEKLFF.

This clone was found a few times. The chain recombines TRBV21-1 with TRBJ1-6; TRBD1, as called in the table, went unchecked against the DNA. TRBV21-1 is a known pseudogene. The CDR3 covers 17 residues. The CDR3 is CASSLGQTVTENSPLHF. DNA of the CDR3: TGTGCCAGCAGCCTTGGACAAACGGTGACGGAAAATTCACCCCTCCACTTT.

The chain is built from TRBV4-1 and TRBJ1-4; D may be TRBD1 (5 bases). This CDR3 spans 15 amino acids. CDR1 is MGHRA, CDR2 YSYEKL, per germline. Between the trimmed V and J ends, which lost 2 bases and 4 bases, there was a span of 11 bases. The CDR3 is CASSQMGRDNEKLFF. The CDR3 DNA reads as TGCGCCAGCAGCCAAATGGGACGGGATAATGAAAAACTGTTTTTT.

CDR3 nucleotide sequence: TGTGCCATCAGTGTACGGGATGAGCAGTTCTTC. Residues: CAISVRDEQFF. This chain links TRBV10-3 with TRBJ2-1; no reliable D call. CDR1 is ENHRY and CDR2 is SYGVKD in the germline V gene. The V and J ends lost 4 bases and 8 bases respectively, with 6 bases between them. The CDR3 is 11 residues long.

The J gene is TRBJ2-7, the V gene TRBV5-1; D gene ambiguous. V was cut by 4 bases and J by 5 bases, with 19 bases left in between. Per the germline V gene, CDR1 is SGHRS and CDR2 is YFSETQ. The CDR3 runs to 15 residues. The CDR3 loop is CASSRVGQEFNEQYF. In DNA form, the CDR3 reads TGCGCCAGCAGCCGCGTTGGGCAGGAATTCAACGAGCAGTACTTC.

This chain connects TRBV5-4 to TRBJ2-7; TRBD2 aligns across 8 bases. The germline gives CDR1 SGHNT, CDR2 YYREEE (reference sequence). The CDR3 loop spans 15 amino acids. V shed 4 bases and J 2 bases; nucleotides not matched to a gene: 8. The CDR3 sequence is CASSREGHLAYEQYF. CDR3 nucleotide sequence: TGTGCCAGCAGCCGGGAGGGACATTTAGCCTACGAGCAGTACTTC.

The V and J genes are TRBV4-1 and TRBJ1-5; D uncertain. This CDR3 comprises 14 residues. CDR1 is MGHRA and CDR2 is YSYEKL in the germline V gene. The V and J ends lost 0 bases and 2 bases respectively, with 5 bases between them. Written as DNA, the CDR3 is TGCGCCAGCAGCCAAGATCGGCGCAATCAGCCCCAGCATTTT. It is translated as CASSQDRRNQPQHF.

This chain connects TRBV5-1 to TRBJ2-2, with D tentatively TRBD2 (6 bases). Germline CDR1 SGHRS, CDR2 YFSETQ. This CDR3 comprises 18 residues. Trimming took off 3 bases at V and 5 bases at J, with 23 bases between the two ends. The CDR3 DNA reads TGCGCCAGCAGCTCGCAGGCCGGGACTTTTTCGATTACCGGGGAGCTGTTTTTT. This codes for CASSSQAGTFSITGELFF. Together with reference TRBV5-1 and TRBJ2-2, the CDR3 gives the full variable domain: KAGVTQTPRYLIKTRGQQVTLSCSPISGHRSVSWYQQTPGQGLQFLFEYFSETQRNKGNFPGRFSGRQFSNSRSEMNVSTLELGDSALYLCASSSQAGTFSITGELFFGEGSRLTVL.

The chain links TRBV5-6 to TRBJ2-7; D perhaps matches TRBD1 (5 bases). This CDR3 is 12 amino acids long. The germline V gene encodes CDR1 SGHDT and CDR2 YYEEEE. The V and J ends lost 4 bases and 6 bases respectively, with 11 bases between them. CDR3 sequence: CASSPVGAEQYF. CDR3 coding DNA: TGTGCCAGCAGCCCCGTTGGGGCCGAGCAGTACTTC. The full variable domain, in which reference TRBV5-6 and TRBJ2-7 provide the parts outside the CDR3, is DAGVTQSPTHLIKTRGQQVTLRCSPKSGHDTVSWYQQALGQGPQFIFQYYEEEERQRGNFPDRFSGHQFPNYSSELNVNALLLGDSALYLCASSPVGAEQYFGPGTRLTVT.

The CDR3 spells CSVGTGDNEQYF. CDR3 DNA sequence: TGCAGCGTCGGGACAGGGGACAACGAGCAGTACTTC. The rearrangement joins TRBV29-1 to TRBJ2-7; 10 bases fit TRBD1. This CDR3 region has 12 residues. The germline V gene has CDR1 SQVTM and CDR2 ANQGSEA. The trim removed 6 bases at V and 5 bases at J, leaving 4 bases unmatched.

V usage is TRBV5-1 and J usage is TRBJ2-5; TRBD2 agrees at 10 bases. Germline V lookup: CDR1 SGHRS, CDR2 YFSETQ. The CDR3 contains 16 residues. V lost 7 bases to trimming and J lost 5 bases; unmatched junction nucleotides: 14. The CDR3 DNA reads TGCGCCAGCTCCGGGGGGGGACTAGCGCCATCCGAGACCCAGTACTTC. It specifies CASSGGGLAPSETQYF.

This sequence joins TRBV19 and TRBJ1-5; D perhaps matches TRBD1 (5 bases). Per the germline V gene, CDR1 is LNHDA and CDR2 is SQIVND (reference sequence). V was trimmed by 5 bases and J by 0 bases, leaving 14 bases between them. The CDR3 runs 16 residues. CDR3 in DNA: TGTGCCAGTAGTTTCGGTCGGGGGGGTAGCAATCAGCCCCAGCATTTT. This gives the protein CASSFGRGGSNQPQHF.

The rearrangement links TRBV5-4 to TRBJ2-3; D might be TRBD2 (5 bases). V was clipped by 3 bases and J by 3 bases, with 17 bases between them. This CDR3 has 16 amino acids. Germline CDR1 and CDR2: SGHNT and YYREEE (reference sequence). The CDR3 is CASSSPGRTGTDTQYF. The CDR3 DNA sequence: TGTGCCAGCAGCTCACCCGGTAGGACGGGGACAGATACGCAGTATTTT.

The rearrangement uses TRBV6-5 and TRBJ1-6, with 7 bases identical to TRBD1. The germline CDR1 and CDR2 sequences are MNHEY and SVGAGI. This CDR3 spans 15 amino acids. After removal of 7 bases from V and 3 bases from J, the junction contained 6 bases not matched to a gene. The CDR3 region has the DNA TGTGCCAGCACCCCCGGGACAGTCTATAATTCACCCCTCCACTTT. Its protein is CASTPGTVYNSPLHF.

The chain combines TRBV15 with TRBJ2-1; D might be TRBD1 (7 bases). V was trimmed by 0 bases and J by 7 bases, leaving 13 bases between them. CDR3 size: 15 residues. Per germline, CDR1 LNHNV and CDR2 YYDKDF (reference sequence). The CDR3 here is CATSRDKAGGNEQFF. CDR3 in DNA: TGTGCCACCAGCAGAGATAAGGCAGGGGGGAATGAGCAGTTCTTC.

This clone has only a few counts. CDR3 in DNA: TGTGCCATCAGTGAGTCAGGAGAGTACGAGCAGTACTTC. It specifies CAISESGEYEQYF. The gene calls are TRBV10-3 and TRBJ2-7; no reliable D call. CDR1 and CDR2 from the germline V gene are ENHRY and SYGVKD. The ends were cut back, 0 bases at V and 4 bases at J, with 7 bases in the middle. CDR3 length: 13 residues.

In DNA, the CDR3 is TGTGCCAGCAGTTTTACAGGGACAGCTTTCTTT. Its protein product is CASSFTGTAFF. The gene calls are TRBV2 and TRBJ1-1; D perhaps matches TRBD1 (6 bases). CDR3 length equals 11 residues. The ends were cut back, 5 bases at V and 10 bases at J, with 11 bases in the middle. Germline CDR1 reads SNHLY; CDR2 reads FYNNEI.

V gene TRBV5-1 combines with J gene TRBJ2-3, with TRBD2 identical over 10 bases. CDR1 and CDR2 from the germline V gene are SGHRS and YFSETQ. The CDR3 spans 16 residues. Trimming cost V 4 bases and J 6 bases; bases outside gene matches: 11. The CDR3 region is CASSRGLAPGEDTQYF. CDR3 DNA: TGCGCCAGCAGCAGGGGACTAGCGCCTGGTGAGGATACGCAGTATTTT.

V and J are TRBV7-2 and TRBJ2-2, with unresolved D. Germline V gene data show CDR1 as SGHTA and CDR2 as FQGNSA. This CDR3 contains 13 residues. V shed 5 bases and J shed 6 bases, with 10 bases lying between them. CDR3 sequence: CASSVDGAGELFF. CDR3 bases: TGTGCCAGCAGCGTAGATGGGGCCGGGGAGCTGTTTTTT.

V gene TRBV7-9 combines with J gene TRBJ1-3; no definite D call. Germline CDR1 and CDR2: SEHNR and FQNEAQ (reference sequence). V gave up 4 bases and J gave up 4 bases, with 14 bases separating them. The length of the CDR3 is 15 residues. The CDR3 nucleotides are TGTGCCAGCAGCTCAGGAAAAATGGAGGGAAACACCATATATTTT. Its protein product is CASSSGKMEGNTIYF.

The chain has TRBV19 and TRBJ1-1; D remains unclear. V was cut by 7 bases and J by 4 bases, with 10 bases left in between. Germline CDR1 LNHDA, CDR2 SQIVND (reference sequence). The CDR3 is made up of 12 amino acids. CDR3: CASTEGVTEAFF. CDR3 sequence (DNA): TGTGCCAGTACTGAGGGAGTCACTGAAGCTTTCTTT.

The chain employs TRBV9 and TRBJ2-3; D might be TRBD2 (5 bases). The CDR3 covers 15 residues. Trimming took off 5 bases at V and 4 bases at J, with 17 bases between the two ends. The germline V gene has CDR1 SGDLS and CDR2 YYNGEE. CDR3 sequence (DNA): TGTGCCAGCAGTCCTATGAGCTTCGGGGCAGATACGCAGTATTTT. Protein: CASSPMSFGADTQYF.

Only one count was recorded for this clone. The chain joins TRBV3-1 (or the pseudogene TRBV3-2) to TRBJ2-7; D might be TRBD2 (5 bases). The germline V gene encodes CDR1 LGHDT and CDR2 YNNKEL (reference sequence). The V end was cut by 4 bases, the J end by 3 bases, with 13 bases between. This CDR3 spans 14 amino acids. CDR3 bases: TGTGCCAGCAGCCGTTTGAGGGTGGGCTACGAGCAGTACTTC. Translated, it gives CASSRLRVGYEQYF.

This clone was found once. V usage is TRBV7-2 and J usage is TRBJ2-7, with D perhaps matching TRBD1 (5 bases). Germline CDR1 SGHTA, CDR2 FQGNSA. Trimming took off 4 bases at V and 1 base at J, with 11 bases between the two ends. The CDR3 contains 14 residues. CDR3 in amino acids: CASSSTALSYEQYF. The CDR3 region has the DNA TGTGCCAGCAGCTCGACAGCACTTTCCTACGAGCAGTACTTC.

The chain employs TRBV3-1 (or the pseudogene TRBV3-2) and TRBJ2-1, with 13 bases fitting TRBD2. This CDR3 has 16 amino acids. Germline CDR1 reads LGHDT; CDR2 reads YNNKEL (reference sequence). V trimming: 4 bases; J trimming: 4 bases; junction bases outside the gene matches: 4. CDR3 nucleotides: TGTGCCAGCAGCCCTCCGGGACTAGCGGGGTACAATGAGCAGTTCTTC. Translation gives CASSPPGLAGYNEQFF.

The chain recombines TRBV5-1 with TRBJ1-1, with D unresolved. The germline V gene has CDR1 SGHRS and CDR2 YFSETQ. This CDR3 comprises 15 residues. Trimming shortened V by 2 bases and J by 1 base, and 12 bases separated the two germline ends. DNA for the CDR3: TGCGCCAGCAGCTTTAATAGGGCGCAGAACACTGAAGCTTTCTTT. As protein: CASSFNRAQNTEAFF.

This clone has just a few counts. The chain uses TRBV28 and TRBJ2-7, with 10 bases that match TRBD2. Trimming at V came to 4 bases and at J to 3 bases, leaving 6 bases not matched to a gene. The germline V gene encodes CDR1 MDHEN and CDR2 SYDVKM. The CDR3 runs to 15 residues. The CDR3 DNA is TGTGCCAGCAGTTCCCCGCCTAGCGGGAGCTACGAGCAGTACTTC. It codes for CASSSPPSGSYEQYF.

The chain links TRBV7-9 to TRBJ1-5; a possible D gene is TRBD1 (5 bases). V was trimmed by 6 bases and J by 0 bases, leaving 15 bases between them. The CDR3 has 16 residues. Germline V gene sequence: CDR1 SEHNR, CDR2 FQNEAQ (reference sequence). The CDR3 sequence: CASSYGGPNSNQPQHF. In DNA form, the CDR3 reads TGTGCCAGCAGTTACGGGGGACCAAATAGCAATCAGCCCCAGCATTTT.